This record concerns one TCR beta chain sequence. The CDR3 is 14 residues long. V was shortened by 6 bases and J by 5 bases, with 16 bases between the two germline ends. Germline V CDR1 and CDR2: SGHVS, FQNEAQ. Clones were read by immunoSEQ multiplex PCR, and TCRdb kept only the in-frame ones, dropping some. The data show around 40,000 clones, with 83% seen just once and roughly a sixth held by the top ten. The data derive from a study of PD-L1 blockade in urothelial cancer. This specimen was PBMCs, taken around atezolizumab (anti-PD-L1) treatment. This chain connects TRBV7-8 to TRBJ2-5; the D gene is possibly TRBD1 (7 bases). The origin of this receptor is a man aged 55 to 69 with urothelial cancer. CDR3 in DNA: TGTGCCAGCAGTCCAGGGGGGTATTGGGAGACCCAGTACTTC. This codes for CASSPGGYWETQYF. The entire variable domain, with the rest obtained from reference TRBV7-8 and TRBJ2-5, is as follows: GAGVSQSPRYKVAKRGQDVALRCDPISGHVSLFWYQQALGQGPEFLTYFQNEAQLDKSGLPSDRFFAERPEGSVSTLKIQRTQQEDSAVYLCASSPGGYWETQYFGPGTRLLVL.